This note documents a single T cell receptor beta chain sequence. Source study methods: Nucleated cell counts were estimated from reference gene primer amplification. Some clones are missing from TCRdb's copy, which holds only in-frame ones; the method was immunoSEQ multiplex PCR. That table gives V, J and clone size, and the DNA gave D and trimming. The sample includes 200,000 to 250,000 clones, approximately 83% seen only once; the top ten take roughly 1.3%. The data were obtained in a study of blood T cell repertoires in COVID-19. Study as a whole: The United States, Italy and Spain were the sources of the acute and convalescent COVID-19 samples.

V gave up 2 bases and J gave up 7 bases; unmatched junction bases: 11. This CDR3 has 16 amino acids. Germline CDR1 reads LNHDA; CDR2 reads SQIVND (reference sequence). The chain combines TRBV19 with TRBJ2-7; 10 bases are shared with TRBD1. This sequence was found in a woman between 25 and 40 years old with COVID-19, enrolled during active disease. The material sequenced was peripheral blood. For the CDR3, the DNA is TGTGCCAGTAGTATAACCCCCGGACAGGGGGGTCGAGAGCAGTACTTC. Amino acids: CASSITPGQGGREQYF.